A selection of T cell receptor beta chains follows, all from one sample in a study of graft-versus-host responses after intestinal transplantation. Measured with immunoSEQ multiplex PCR; TCRdb has only the in-frame clones, and not every one. Here the sample spans roughly 13,000 clones, 70% to 85% being singletons. The material was PBMCs, obtained roughly 290 days after intestinal transplant. These receptors all stem from a human patient who received an intestinal transplant, so some T cells may come from the graft donor. Both conserved end residues are part of each CDR3. Each record gives: J gene, D gene, clone size, V gene, CDR3 DNA, CDR3 protein. The D gene is left open where the match is weak. Clone size, where shown, is once, few, many, or a class for clones that have expanded.

J: TRBJ1-1; D: .; size: .; V: TRBV28; DNA: TGTGCCAGTGCCTCCTTGGGGCGGGTTAACGCTGAAGCTTTCTTT; CDR3: CASASLGRVNAEAFF
J: TRBJ2-3; D: .; size: few; V: TRBV7-2; DNA: TGTGCCAGCAGCTTAGCCCCGGGACTTTCCACAGATACGCAGTATTTT; CDR3: CASSLAPGLSTDTQYF
J: TRBJ2-7; D: .; size: .; V: TRBV7-4; DNA: TGTGCCAGCACTCTCATGACGGCCTCCTACGAGCAGTACTTC; CDR3: CASTLMTASYEQYF
J: TRBJ1-2; D: TRBD1; size: .; V: TRBV28; DNA: TGTGCCAGCAGTTTTAACTTACAGGGGGCCCCCCTAAACTATGGCTACACCTTC; CDR3: CASSFNLQGAPLNYGYTF
J: TRBJ2-5; D: .; size: .; V: TRBV6-1; DNA: TGTGCCAGCAGTGACGTCTCGGCTGAAGAGACCCAGTACTTC; CDR3: CASSDVSAEETQYF
J: TRBJ2-3; D: .; size: .; V: TRBV19; DNA: TGTGCCAGTAGTAGGGACATCCTCACAGATACGCAGTATTTT; CDR3: CASSRDILTDTQYF
J: TRBJ2-3; D: .; size: .; V: TRBV10-2; DNA: TGCGCCAGCGCCGGGACTCCCCCAGATACGCAGTATTTT; CDR3: CASAGTPPDTQYF
J: TRBJ2-3; D: .; size: .; V: TRBV7-8; DNA: TGTGCCAGCAGCACCCCCATGACAGGACCTCGGCCAGATACGCAGTATTTT; CDR3: CASSTPMTGPRPDTQYF
J: TRBJ1-4; D: .; size: .; V: TRBV28; DNA: TGTGCCAGCAGTTTATTACAGCGGCGGCAGCCATTTAATGAAAAACTGTTTTTT; CDR3: CASSLLQRRQPFNEKLFF
J: TRBJ2-3; D: .; size: .; V: TRBV4-3; DNA: TGCGCCAGCAGCCAGTCCCCCCTGAGGGATACGCAGTATTTT; CDR3: CASSQSPLRDTQYF
J: TRBJ2-5; D: .; size: .; V: TRBV5-6; DNA: TGTGCCAGCAGCTTGGCCGAAGTGTACCAAGAGACCCAGTACTTC; CDR3: CASSLAEVYQETQYF
J: TRBJ1-4; D: TRBD1; size: .; V: TRBV18; DNA: TGTGCCAGCTCACCGGGACAGCTTAATGAAAAACTGTTTTTT; CDR3: CASSPGQLNEKLFF
J: TRBJ2-5; D: .; size: .; V: TRBV7-8; DNA: TGTGCCAGCAGCTCCTACCGCGGAATTCGAGAGACCCAGTACTTC; CDR3: CASSSYRGIRETQYF
J: TRBJ2-7; D: TRBD1; size: .; V: TRBV7-2; DNA: TGTGCCAGCAGCCTAACCGGGACAGGGAATTACGAGCAGTACTTC; CDR3: CASSLTGTGNYEQYF
J: TRBJ2-1; D: .; size: once; V: TRBV5-3; DNA: TGTGCCAGAAGCTTGGCCCTACTAAGCGCGAGGGAGAATGAGCAGTTCTTC; CDR3: CARSLALLSARENEQFF
J: TRBJ2-1; D: .; size: .; V: TRBV28; DNA: TGTGCCAGCAGTCCCGCCGCAGGGAGCCTCTACAATGAGCAGTTCTTC; CDR3: CASSPAAGSLYNEQFF
J: TRBJ2-6; D: TRBD2; size: .; V: TRBV27; DNA: TGTGCCACTCCGGGGGGGCCCAGCTCTGGGGCCAACGTCCTGACTTTC; CDR3: CATPGGPSSGANVLTF
J: TRBJ2-1; D: TRBD2; size: .; V: TRBV19; DNA: TGTGCCAGTCGGAGGGGCGGGAGCGAAAATGAGCAGTTCTTC; CDR3: CASRRGGSENEQFF
J: TRBJ2-3; D: TRBD2; size: .; V: TRBV28; DNA: TGTGCCAGCAGTTTTAGAGCGGGAGCGTTCGCAGATACGCAGTATTTT; CDR3: CASSFRAGAFADTQYF
J: TRBJ1-3; D: TRBD1; size: .; V: TRBV15; DNA: TGTGCCACCAGCAGAGATCACGTTGGGGCAGGGGGATCTGGAAACACCATATATTTT; CDR3: CATSRDHVGAGGSGNTIYF
J: TRBJ2-7; D: .; size: .; V: TRBV27; DNA: TGTGCCAGCACCTGGGGTCCGGGCTACGAGCAGTACTTC; CDR3: CASTWGPGYEQYF
J: TRBJ2-7; D: .; size: .; V: TRBV27; DNA: TGTGCCAGCAGTTCAACCGTGGACGAGCAGTACTTC; CDR3: CASSSTVDEQYF
J: TRBJ2-7; D: .; size: .; V: TRBV5-1; DNA: TGCGCCAGCAGCTTGGATCCTCACAGCTCCTACGAGCAGTACTTC; CDR3: CASSLDPHSSYEQYF
J: TRBJ1-4; D: .; size: .; V: TRBV7-9; DNA: TGTGCCAGCAGCTTAAATGAAAAACTGTTTTTT; CDR3: CASSLNEKLFF
J: TRBJ2-3; D: TRBD1; size: .; V: TRBV7-9; DNA: TGTGCCAGCAGCTTCGGGACAGGGGGAGCAGATACGCAGTATTTT; CDR3: CASSFGTGGADTQYF
J: TRBJ2-3; D: .; size: .; V: TRBV9; DNA: TGTGCCAGCAGTCCCTTGGGACCGAATACGCAGTATTTT; CDR3: CASSPLGPNTQYF
J: TRBJ1-4; D: .; size: .; V: TRBV15; DNA: TGTGCCACCAGCCCTCAAAGGAGGTTTAATGAAAAACTGTTTTTT; CDR3: CATSPQRRFNEKLFF
J: TRBJ1-4; D: TRBD1; size: .; V: TRBV28; DNA: TGTGCCAGCAGTGAGACAGGGGTAGTGGAAAAACTGTTTTTT; CDR3: CASSETGVVEKLFF
J: TRBJ2-1; D: TRBD2; size: once; V: TRBV7-2; DNA: TGTGCCAGCAGCTTAGGGACTAGCGGGAGAAATGAGCAGTTCTTC; CDR3: CASSLGTSGRNEQFF
J: TRBJ1-4; D: TRBD1; size: .; V: TRBV13; DNA: TGTGCCAGCAGCTCTAGACAGGGAGCTAATGAAAAACTGTTTTTT; CDR3: CASSSRQGANEKLFF
J: TRBJ2-3; D: TRBD1; size: .; V: TRBV7-2; DNA: TGTGCCAGCAGCTTAGTCGCTACAGGGGGCACAGATACGCAGTATTTT; CDR3: CASSLVATGGTDTQYF
J: TRBJ2-7; D: .; size: few; V: TRBV19; DNA: TGTGCCAGTAGTATTGGCAGGTCCTACGAGCAGTACTTC; CDR3: CASSIGRSYEQYF
J: TRBJ2-3; D: TRBD2; size: .; V: TRBV7-8; DNA: TGTGCCAGCAGCTTAGGAGTAGCGGGAGATACGCAGTATTTT; CDR3: CASSLGVAGDTQYF
J: TRBJ2-3; D: .; size: .; V: TRBV28; DNA: TGTGCCAGCAGTTTTAGCGGCACAGATACGCAGTATTTT; CDR3: CASSFSGTDTQYF
J: TRBJ2-7; D: .; size: .; V: TRBV6-1; DNA: TGTGCCAGCAGTGAAAGGGGGAACAGGGTTAGGTCCTACGAGCAGTACTTC; CDR3: CASSERGNRVRSYEQYF
J: TRBJ1-2; D: TRBD1; size: once; V: TRBV5-4; DNA: TGTGCCAGCAGCGAGGACAGGGGCTATGGCTACACCTTC; CDR3: CASSEDRGYGYTF
J: TRBJ2-7; D: TRBD2; size: once; V: TRBV10-3; DNA: TGTGCCATCACCGGACTAGCGGGAGGAGAGCAGTACTTC; CDR3: CAITGLAGGEQYF
J: TRBJ2-3; D: .; size: .; V: TRBV5-6; DNA: TGTGCCAGCAGCTTCATGGGATTCACAGATACGCAGTATTTT; CDR3: CASSFMGFTDTQYF
J: TRBJ1-1; D: .; size: .; V: TRBV5-5; DNA: TGTGCCAGCAGCTTGGGCCATAACACTGAAGCTTTCTTT; CDR3: CASSLGHNTEAFF
J: TRBJ2-1; D: .; size: .; V: TRBV7-3; DNA: TGTGCCAGCAGCTTAGGCGGAGGCCGTAGTGAGCAGTTCTTC; CDR3: CASSLGGGRSEQFF
J: TRBJ2-1; D: TRBD2; size: .; V: TRBV6-5; DNA: TGTGCCAGCAGTTACTCGGGCGGGAGGGCAAATGAGCAGTTCTTC; CDR3: CASSYSGGRANEQFF
J: TRBJ2-1; D: TRBD2; size: .; V: TRBV2; DNA: TGTGCCAGCAGTGAACTGCTAGCGGGAGTTAGGGAGCAGTTCTTC; CDR3: CASSELLAGVREQFF
J: TRBJ2-7; D: TRBD1; size: .; V: TRBV5-1; DNA: TGCGCCAGCAGCTTGGCCGGACAGGGGATCCACGAGCAGTACTTC; CDR3: CASSLAGQGIHEQYF
J: TRBJ1-2; D: TRBD1; size: .; V: TRBV5-4; DNA: TGTGCCAGCAGCTTGGACAGGGGGCGCGTTGGCTACACCTTC; CDR3: CASSLDRGRVGYTF
J: TRBJ2-1; D: .; size: few; V: TRBV6-4; DNA: TGTGCCAGCAGTCAGGACTCGCAGAATGAGCAGTTCTTC; CDR3: CASSQDSQNEQFF
J: TRBJ1-5; D: .; size: .; V: TRBV27; DNA: TGTGCCAGCAGCCTCGGGGGAGACAATCAGCCCCAGCATTTT; CDR3: CASSLGGDNQPQHF
J: TRBJ2-7; D: TRBD2; size: once; V: TRBV6-1; DNA: TGTGCCAGCAGTGAATGGGGGAGGCGGGGAGGGCACTACGAGCAGTACTTC; CDR3: CASSEWGRRGGHYEQYF
J: TRBJ2-7; D: .; size: .; V: TRBV10-3; DNA: TGTGCCATCAGTGGGGGCTACGAGCAGTACTTC; CDR3: CAISGGYEQYF
J: TRBJ1-5; D: .; size: few; V: TRBV30; DNA: TGTGCCTGGAGTGTAAACAGGCAGCCCCAGCATTTT; CDR3: CAWSVNRQPQHF
J: TRBJ2-3; D: .; size: .; V: TRBV5-1; DNA: TGCGCCAGCAGCTTGGCTGCTAGTCTTAGCACAGATACGCAGTATTTT; CDR3: CASSLAASLSTDTQYF
J: TRBJ2-7; D: .; size: once; V: TRBV7-6; DNA: TGTGCCAGCAGCTTATCTTCGGCGGACACCTACGAGCAGTACTTC; CDR3: CASSLSSADTYEQYF
J: TRBJ2-7; D: TRBD2; size: .; V: TRBV4-1; DNA: TGCGCCAGCAGCCAAGCTCAGCGGGACCCCTACGAGCAGTACTTC; CDR3: CASSQAQRDPYEQYF
J: TRBJ1-4; D: TRBD1; size: few; V: TRBV9; DNA: TGTGCCAGCAGCCCCGGGACAGCTTCTAATGAAAAACTGTTTTTT; CDR3: CASSPGTASNEKLFF